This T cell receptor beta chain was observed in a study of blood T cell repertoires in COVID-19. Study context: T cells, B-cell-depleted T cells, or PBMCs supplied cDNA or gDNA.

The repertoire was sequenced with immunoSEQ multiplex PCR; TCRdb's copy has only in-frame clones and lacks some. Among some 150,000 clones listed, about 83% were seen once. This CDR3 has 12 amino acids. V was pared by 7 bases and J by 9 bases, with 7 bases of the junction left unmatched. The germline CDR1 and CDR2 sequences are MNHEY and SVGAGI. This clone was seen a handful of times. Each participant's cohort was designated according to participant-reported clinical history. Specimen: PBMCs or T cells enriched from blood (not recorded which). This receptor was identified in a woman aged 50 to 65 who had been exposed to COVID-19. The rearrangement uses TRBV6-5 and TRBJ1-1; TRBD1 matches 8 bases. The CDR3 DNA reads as TGTGCCAGCACCAGGACAGGGAACCAAGCTTTCTTT. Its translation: CASTRTGNQAFF.